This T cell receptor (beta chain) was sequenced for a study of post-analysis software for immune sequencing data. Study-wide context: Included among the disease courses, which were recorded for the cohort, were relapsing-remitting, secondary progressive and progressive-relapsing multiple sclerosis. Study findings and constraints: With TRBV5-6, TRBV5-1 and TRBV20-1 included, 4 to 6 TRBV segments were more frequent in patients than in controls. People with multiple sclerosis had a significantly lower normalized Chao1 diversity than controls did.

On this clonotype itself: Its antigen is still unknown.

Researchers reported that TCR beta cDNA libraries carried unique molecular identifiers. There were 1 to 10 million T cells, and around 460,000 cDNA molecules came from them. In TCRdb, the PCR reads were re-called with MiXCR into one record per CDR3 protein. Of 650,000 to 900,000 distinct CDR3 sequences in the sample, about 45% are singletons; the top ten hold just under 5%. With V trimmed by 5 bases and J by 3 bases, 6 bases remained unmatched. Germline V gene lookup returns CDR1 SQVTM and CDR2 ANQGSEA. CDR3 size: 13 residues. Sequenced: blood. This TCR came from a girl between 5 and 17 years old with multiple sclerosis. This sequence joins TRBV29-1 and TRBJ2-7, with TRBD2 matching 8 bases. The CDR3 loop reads CSVHSGEDYEQYF. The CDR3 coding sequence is TGCAGCGTTCATAGCGGGGAGGACTACGAGCAGTACTTC.